One and the same sample provided the 16 T cell receptor beta chains below, sequenced in a study of T cells after yellow fever vaccination. TCRdb redid the calling of the 5' RACE reads with MiXCR, one entry per CDR3 protein. The table records about 340,000 distinct CDR3 sequences, 3.5% to 4.5% of them present only once. Source: PBMCs, taken 5 days after the yellow fever booster vaccination. These TCRs come from a man in his late teens or twenties who received the YFV17D yellow fever vaccine.

The table lists this clonotype with many counts. The rearrangement links TRBV4-3 to TRBJ2-3; 9 bases match TRBD2. Per germline, CDR1 LGHNA and CDR2 YSLEER. After removal of 4 bases from V and 2 bases from J, the junction contained 4 bases not matched to a gene. The length of the CDR3 is 15 residues. CDR3 nucleotide sequence: TGCGCCAGCAGCCGAAGCGGGGGGCCCACAGATACGCAGTATTTT. It yields the protein CASSRSGGPTDTQYF.

This clonotype showed up just a few times. The chain is built from TRBV7-3 and TRBJ2-3, with TRBD2 as a possible D gene (5 bases). The germline V gene has CDR1 SGHTA and CDR2 FQGTGA. V was trimmed by 1 base and J by 6 bases, leaving 11 bases between them. CDR3 size: 14 residues. CDR3 sequence (DNA): TGTGCCAGCAGCTTAAGAGGGTCGGAGGATACGCAGTATTTT. Residues: CASSLRGSEDTQYF.

This clonotype was counted between two and nine times. The chain uses TRBV6-5 and TRBJ2-7; 8 bases align to TRBD2. Germline V CDR1 and CDR2: MNHEY, SVGAGI. The CDR3 is made up of 18 amino acids. The V and J ends lost 0 bases and 0 bases, in that order; junction bases with no gene match: 10. The CDR3 DNA reads TGTGCCAGCAGTTACTCCATGCGGGGGGATGCTGTCTCCTACGAGCAGTACTTC. It specifies CASSYSMRGDAVSYEQYF.

A few counts support this clonotype. Germline is not matched at one junction end, which may reflect a read error. The chain uses TRBV20-1 and TRBJ1-1; a possible D gene is TRBD1 (5 bases). The CDR3 totals 15 residues. Germline V CDR1 and CDR2: DFQATT, SNEGSKA (reference sequence). This CDR3 reads CSARALGLGDTEAFF. The DNA of the CDR3 is TGCAGTGCCAGAGCCTTGGGACTGGGGGACACTGAAGCTTTCTTT.

In this sample, this clonotype turned up a few times. The CDR3 spells CASRDGLWEQYF. CDR3 sequence (DNA): TGTGCCAGCCGGGACGGCCTTTGGGAGCAGTACTTC. The gene calls are TRBV6-6 and TRBJ2-7, with D perhaps assigned TRBD1 or TRBD2 (5 bases each). V lost 8 bases, J lost 7 bases, and 15 bases lay in between. The CDR3 extends over 12 amino acids. Looked up from germline, CDR1 is MNHNY and CDR2 is SVGAGI (reference sequence).

This clonotype has more than one count but fewer than ten. This chain uses TRBV14 with TRBJ2-3; D is perhaps TRBD1 (6 bases). Germline V gene lookup returns CDR1 SGHDN and CDR2 FVKESK. This CDR3 is 16 amino acids long. The V end was cut by 2 bases, the J end by 0 bases, with 12 bases between. CDR3 nucleotides: TGTGCCAGCAGCCAATATTACGGGACAAGCACAGATACGCAGTATTTT. This gives the protein CASSQYYGTSTDTQYF. Based on the CDR3 plus reference TRBV14 and TRBJ2-3, the full variable domain is EAGVTQFPSHSVIEKGQTVTLRCDPISGHDNLYWYRRVMGKEIKFLLHFVKESKQDESGMPNNRFLAERTGGTYSTLKVQPAELEDSGVYFCASSQYYGTSTDTQYFGPGTRLTVL.

This clonotype was observed a handful of times. This chain joins TRBV7-9 and TRBJ1-2, with no clear D. This CDR3 comprises 13 residues. Trimming cost V 1 base and J 7 bases, with 10 bases left between them. Per the germline V gene, CDR1 is SEHNR and CDR2 is FQNEAQ (reference sequence). This chain's CDR3 is CASSLDSSGGYTF. The CDR3 region has the DNA TGTGCCAGCAGCTTAGATTCGTCCGGTGGCTACACCTTC. Drawing the rest from reference TRBV7-9 and TRBJ1-2, the complete variable domain is DTGVSQNPRHKITKRGQNVTFRCDPISEHNRLYWYRQTLGQGPEFLTYFQNEAQLEKSRLLSDRFSAERPKGSFSTLEIQRTEQGDSAMYLCASSLDSSGGYTFGSGTRLTVV.

The chain uses TRBV5-4 and TRBJ2-1; D uncertain. Trimming pared 4 bases from V and 3 bases from J, leaving 8 bases between. This CDR3 region has 13 residues. Looked up from germline, CDR1 is SGHNT and CDR2 is YYREEE (reference sequence). CDR3 in amino acids: CASSDPGYNEQFF. CDR3 nucleotide sequence: TGTGCCAGCAGCGATCCAGGCTACAATGAGCAGTTCTTC. The variable domain in full, with the rest retrieved from reference TRBV5-4 and TRBJ2-1, is ETGVTQSPTHLIKTRGQQVTLRCSSQSGHNTVSWYQQALGQGPQFIFQYYREEENGRGNFPPRFSGLQFPNYSSELNVNALELDDSALYLCASSDPGYNEQFFGPGTRLTVL.

This clonotype was found a few times. The rearrangement uses TRBV4-2 and TRBJ2-5, with D possibly called TRBD1 or TRBD2 (6 bases each). The CDR3 is made up of 15 amino acids. Germline assignment: CDR1 LGHNA and CDR2 YNFKEQ. Trimming pared 1 base from V and 5 bases from J, leaving 14 bases between. CDR3: CASSQGVRGRETQYF. The CDR3 nucleotides are TGTGCCAGCAGCCAAGGGGTTAGGGGGAGGGAGACCCAGTACTTC.

This clonotype showed up just a few times. The V call is TRBV5-1, the J call TRBJ1-1, with 8 bases matching TRBD1. Germline V gene sequence: CDR1 SGHRS, CDR2 YFSETQ. The length of the CDR3 is 14 residues. V shed 2 bases, J shed 7 bases, and the junction held 7 bases outside the gene matches. DNA of the CDR3: TGCGCCAGCAGCTTCCAGGACAGGGAGAGTGAAGCTTTCTTT. It encodes CASSFQDRESEAFF.

This rearrangement joins TRBV6-1 to TRBJ2-1, with 7 bases fitting TRBD2. J gave up 2 bases and V 8 bases, and 3 bases lay outside the gene matches. The germline V gene encodes CDR1 MNHNS and CDR2 SASEGT. The CDR3 extends over 13 amino acids. CDR3 loop: CASREAAYNEQFF. The CDR3 DNA is TGTGCCAGCCGGGAGGCGGCCTACAATGAGCAGTTCTTC.

The V and J genes are TRBV7-3 and TRBJ1-6; the D gene is possibly TRBD1 (5 bases). This CDR3 has 14 residues. V lost 1 base, J lost 9 bases, and 10 bases lay in between. Germline V gives CDR1 SGHTA, CDR2 FQGTGA. CDR3 loop: CASSLRGSASPLHF. The CDR3 nucleotides are TGTGCCAGCAGCTTAAGGGGGTCAGCTTCACCCCTCCACTTT.

To note about this clonotype: It may be a read error: a sequence one base away is much more abundant. The chain is built from TRBV2 and TRBJ2-5, with D hard to call. Trimming cost V 7 bases and J 5 bases, with 5 bases left between them. Germline CDR1 SNHLY, CDR2 FYNNEI. There are 10 residues in the CDR3. CDR3 protein: CASTRETQYF. The CDR3, as DNA: TGTGCCAGCACGAGGGAGACCCAGTACTTC.

The CDR3: CASSFSGTGLAEQFF. CDR3 DNA: TGTGCCAGCAGCTTCTCCGGGACAGGGCTAGCGGAGCAGTTCTTC. The V gene is TRBV11-1, the J gene TRBJ2-1; TRBD1 aligns across 9 bases. Germline V gene data show CDR1 as SGHAT and CDR2 as FQDESV (reference sequence). This CDR3 has 15 amino acids. The J segment lost 10 bases and the V segment lost 3 bases, leaving 10 bases of the junction unmatched.

This chain uses TRBV4-3 with TRBJ2-3; D may be TRBD2 (6 bases). Trimming stripped 0 bases from V and 8 bases from J, with 21 bases between. The germline gives CDR1 LGHNA, CDR2 YSLEER. This CDR3 is built from 17 residues. The DNA for the CDR3 is TGCGCCAGCAGCCAAGAGGGGGTTGGAGGGTTGGTGATTACGCAGTATTTT. Encoded protein: CASSQEGVGGLVITQYF.

This chain joins TRBV6-1 and TRBJ2-7, with 7 bases matching TRBD1. CDR1 is MNHNS, CDR2 SASEGT, per germline. V lost 7 bases and J lost 4; bases outside the gene matches: 16. The CDR3 has 16 residues. The CDR3 loop reads CASKDRAGIYSYEQYV. CDR3 DNA sequence: TGTGCCAGCAAAGACAGGGCCGGCATCTATTCGTACGAGCAGTACGTC.